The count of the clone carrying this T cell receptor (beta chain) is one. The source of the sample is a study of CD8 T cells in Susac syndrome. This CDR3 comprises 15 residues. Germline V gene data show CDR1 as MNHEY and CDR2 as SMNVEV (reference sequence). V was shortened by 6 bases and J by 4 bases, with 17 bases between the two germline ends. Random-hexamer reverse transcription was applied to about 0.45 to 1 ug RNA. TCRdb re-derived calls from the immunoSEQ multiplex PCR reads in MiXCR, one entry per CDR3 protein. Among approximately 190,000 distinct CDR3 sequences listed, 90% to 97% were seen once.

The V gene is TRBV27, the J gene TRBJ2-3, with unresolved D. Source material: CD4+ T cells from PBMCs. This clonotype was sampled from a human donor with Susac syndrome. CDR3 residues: CASSAWRSPPDTQYF. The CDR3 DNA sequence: TGTGCCAGCAGCGCCTGGCGGTCCCCCCCAGATACGCAGTATTTT.